This T cell receptor (beta chain) was recovered during a study of cytomegalovirus exposure and HLA in healthy donors. 60 Vbeta and 13 Jbeta primers were used in PCR. Generated by immunoSEQ multiplex PCR, the TCRdb table keeps only in-frame clones and is missing some. This table has about 120,000 clones, over 65% appearing once. Germline-derived CDR1 and CDR2 are SEHNR and FQNEAQ (reference sequence). V shed 4 bases, J shed 5 bases, and the junction held 2 bases outside the gene matches. CDR3 length equals 14 residues. The chain combines TRBV7-9 with TRBJ2-7, with 13 nucleotides matching TRBD2. Specimen: PBMCs. The sequence was obtained from a woman aged 50 to 65 in good health and CMV-seropositive. The CDR3 region has the DNA TGTGCCAGCAGCTCCGGGACTAGCGGGAACGAGCAGTACTTC. This translates into CASSSGTSGNEQYF.